This T cell receptor (beta chain) derives from a study of memory CD4+ T cells and cytomegalovirus serostatus. Findings of the study overall: Each of approximately 73 CMV-associated TCRbeta sequences occurred in one to five individuals.

This clone was detected once. The antigen remains undetermined. Original handling: After removing out-of-frame reads, around 2,000,000 distinct TCRbeta sequences remained. The table came from immunoSEQ multiplex PCR; TCRdb's copy has only in-frame clones and leaves some out. V and J calls and clone size come straight from that table; D and trimming were deduced from the DNA. The data hold around 63,000 clones, with around 76% observed a single time. Single viable CD3+CD4+CD8-CD45RO+ cells were sorted as the memory CD4+ T cells. The CDR3 is 19 amino acids. The germline CDR1 and CDR2 sequences are SGHDN and FVKESK. The germline V and J ends were trimmed by 5 bases and 2 bases, with 25 bases remaining between them.

The TCR comes from an adult in good health and CMV-seropositive. The sample comprised memory CD4+ T cells from blood. The rearrangement uses TRBV14 and TRBJ2-1; D tentatively reads TRBD1 or TRBD2 (7 bases each). The CDR3 DNA reads TGTGCCAGCAGCGAAGGGGGCTACAATGTTCGGGGGGCCTACAATGAGCAGTTCTTC. Residues: CASSEGGYNVRGAYNEQFF.